The rows below give T cell receptor beta chains drawn from one sample of a study of shared clonotypes between healthy human individuals. Repertoires were generated with immunoSEQ multiplex PCR, while TCRdb's copy carries only in-frame clones and drops some. The repertoire holds 2 million to 2.5 million clones, with roughly 95% as singletons. The sample comprised naive CD4+ T cells sorted from blood. These receptors were obtained from a man between 18 and 35 years old in good health. Each CDR3 is given with its conserved first and last residue. The order of the fields is clone size, J gene, D gene, CDR3 length, V gene, CDR3 DNA, CDR3 protein. D genes are given only for firm matches. Not every row has a clone size; where given, it reads once, few, many or a size class.

NA,TRBJ1-1,NA,13,TRBV30,TGTGCCTGGAGCGATTCCGGTGGGGCTGAAGCTTTCTTT,CAWSDSGGAEAFF
NA,TRBJ2-2,NA,13,TRBV25-1,TGTGCCAGCACTAGCCATAACACCGGGGAGCTGTTTTTT,CASTSHNTGELFF
once,TRBJ2-7,NA,13,TRBV11-3,TGTGCCAGCAGCTTAGCGGGCCACTACGAGCAGTACTTC,CASSLAGHYEQYF
NA,TRBJ1-4,TRBD1,13,TRBV10-3,TGTGCCATCAGTGGGGGACAGGATGAAAAACTGTTTTTT,CAISGGQDEKLFF
NA,TRBJ1-5,TRBD1,16,TRBV30,TGTGCCTGGAGACCACAGGGGGCGGCTGGGCATCAGCCCCAGCATTTT,CAWRPQGAAGHQPQHF
NA,TRBJ1-5,NA,14,TRBV5-1,TGCGCCAGCAGCTTGGAGGGGAAAAATCAGCCCCAGCATTTT,CASSLEGKNQPQHF
NA,TRBJ1-4,NA,15,TRBV27,TGTGCCAGCAGTAAGCTATCAGCAACTAATGAAAAACTGTTTTTT,CASSKLSATNEKLFF
NA,TRBJ2-2,NA,15,TRBV5-1,TGCGCCAGCACCCTTGGCAGGCCGAACACCGGGGAGCTGTTTTTT,CASTLGRPNTGELFF
NA,TRBJ1-1,NA,14,TRBV6-1,TGTGCCAGCAGTGAAGCGCTTCCTAGCACTGAAGCTTTCTTT,CASSEALPSTEAFF
once,TRBJ1-5,NA,14,TRBV7-2,TGTGCCAGCAGTCGGGACGGCCCCGGGCAGCCCCAGCATTTT,CASSRDGPGQPQHF
NA,TRBJ1-6,NA,15,TRBV27,TGTGCCAGCACCCCAAAGGGCTCCTATAATTCACCCCTCCACTTT,CASTPKGSYNSPLHF
once,TRBJ2-7,TRBD2,14,TRBV5-1,TGCGCCAGCAGCCCCCGGGGGGGGGTTAACGAGCAGTACTTC,CASSPRGGVNEQYF
NA,TRBJ2-3,TRBD2,14,TRBV27,TGTGCCAGCAGTGGACTAGCGGGAGGAGATACGCAGTATTTT,CASSGLAGGDTQYF
once,TRBJ2-2,TRBD2,16,TRBV6-5,TGTGCCAGCAGTTACTCGACCCTAGCGGTCGTCGGGGAGCTGTTTTTT,CASSYSTLAVVGELFF
NA,TRBJ1-2,TRBD1,18,TRBV5-1,TGCGCCAGCAGCTTGGCGACAGGGCAGGGCGGCAGATATCCCGGCTACACCTTC,CASSLATGQGGRYPGYTF
NA,TRBJ1-3,NA,12,TRBV5-1,TGCGCCAGCAGCGGATTCGGAAACACCATATATTTT,CASSGFGNTIYF
NA,TRBJ1-2,TRBD1,14,TRBV6-1,TGTGCCAGCAGTGCCACACAGGGGGCTGGGGGCTACACCTTC,CASSATQGAGGYTF
NA,TRBJ1-5,NA,15,TRBV18,TGTGCCAGCTCACCATGGGGGGAGGGCAATCAGCCCCAGCATTTT,CASSPWGEGNQPQHF
NA,TRBJ1-3,NA,15,TRBV4-1,TGCGCCAGCAGCCAACCTGGGCGGGGGGTACGCACCATATATTTT,CASSQPGRGVRTIYF
NA,TRBJ2-7,NA,14,TRBV10-3,TGTGCCATCAGGACCGGGACTTCCTCCTACGAGCAGTACTTC,CAIRTGTSSYEQYF
once,TRBJ2-5,NA,14,TRBV6-5,TGTGCCAGCAGCAAGACTAGGGGAGGAGAGACCCAGTACTTC,CASSKTRGGETQYF
NA,TRBJ2-7,NA,13,TRBV19,TGTGCCAGTAGTATGGTGGAGACGGGCGAGCAGTACTTC,CASSMVETGEQYF